This is a list of T cell receptor beta chains from one sample in a study of human T cells and chemical hapten exposure. From the RACE reads, TCRdb called clonotypes with MiXCR, one entry per CDR3 protein. The sample has approximately 350,000 distinct CDR3 sequences; roughly 6.9% are singletons. Sample: whole blood, taken in connection with sensitization to the hapten diphenylcyclopropenone (DPC). The receptor set was obtained from a woman aged 18-29 years with alopecia areata. Some clones in this sample may be carry-over from other donors' samples. Both conserved end residues are part of each CDR3. D genes are given only for firm matches. Expanded clones get a size class; other rows say once, few or many, or leave the size out.

clone_size j_call v_call d_call cdr3_length cdr3_nt cdr3_aa
few TRBJ2-6 TRBV14 NA 17 TGTGCCAGCAGCCAAGAATGGGGAGCTATTGGGGCCAACGTCCTGACTTTC CASSQEWGAIGANVLTF
many TRBJ1-1 TRBV2 TRBD1 15 TGTGCCAGCAGTGCTGACAGGGTGACGAACACTGAAGCTTTCTTT CASSADRVTNTEAFF
few TRBJ2-3 TRBV4-3 NA 17 TGCGCCAGCAGCCAAGGGAGTGTCCTAGGTAGCACAGATACGCAGTATTTT CASSQGSVLGSTDTQYF
few TRBJ2-3 TRBV7-9 TRBD1 15 TGTGCCAGCACCCCACCGGGACAGGACACAGATACGCAGTATTTT CASTPPGQDTDTQYF
few TRBJ2-1 TRBV13 TRBD1 16 TGTGCCAGCAGCTTAGTAGGGGGCCGCTCCTACAATGAGCAGTTCTTC CASSLVGGRSYNEQFF
many TRBJ2-1 TRBV5-6 TRBD1 17 TGTGCCAGCAGCTTGATCGGCAGGGGGCTCTCCTACAATGAGCAGTTCTTC CASSLIGRGLSYNEQFF
NA TRBJ2-2 TRBV12-3/TRBV12-4 NA 14 TGTGCCAGCTTGGGACAAAAGAACACCGGGGAGCTGTTTTTT CASLGQKNTGELFF
many TRBJ1-2 TRBV6-5 NA 14 TGTGCCAGCAGTTACCAGGGGCACAACTATGGCTACACCTTC CASSYQGHNYGYTF
few TRBJ1-4 TRBV27 TRBD1 14 TGTGCCAGCAGGGGACAGACAACTAATGAAAAACTGTTTTTT CASRGQTTNEKLFF
NA TRBJ2-2 TRBV27 NA 17 TGTGCCAGCAGTCGGAAAGACAGGCCCCTGAACACCGGGGAGCTGTTTTTT CASSRKDRPLNTGELFF
NA TRBJ1-5 TRBV12-3/TRBV12-4 TRBD1 15 TGTGCCAGCAGTTCCCCTGGGACAGCTAATCAGCCCCAGCATTTT CASSSPGTANQPQHF
few TRBJ1-2 TRBV20-1 NA 13 TGCAGTGCTAGAGGGGGTTTTCAGTATGGCTACACCTTC CSARGGFQYGYTF
many TRBJ2-3 TRBV6-4 TRBD2 17 TGTGCCAGCAGTCCTTCCCTAGGGGCGGGGGGCACAGATACGCAGTATTTT CASSPSLGAGGTDTQYF
NA TRBJ2-2 TRBV2 TRBD1 16 TGTGCCAGCAGCCACAGACAGGGAGTGGACACCGGGGAGCTGTTTTTT CASSHRQGVDTGELFF
few TRBJ1-1 TRBV20-1 NA 15 TGCAGTGCTACTCGGCTTTCTGGGCTATTGGCTGAAGCTTTCTTT CSATRLSGLLAEAFF
NA TRBJ2-2 TRBV12-3/TRBV12-4 NA 14 TGTGCCAGCAGCTGGATGGGAAGCACCGGGGAGCTGTTTTTT CASSWMGSTGELFF
NA TRBJ2-7 TRBV6-5 NA 15 TGTGCCAGCAGTTACTCGATGGGACCCCCCTACGAGCAGTACTTC CASSYSMGPPYEQYF
NA TRBJ2-3 TRBV12-3/TRBV12-4 NA 13 TGTGCCAGCAGTTCGGGGGTAAAAGATACGCAGTATTTT CASSSGVKDTQYF
NA TRBJ2-5 TRBV5-1 NA 15 TGCGCCAGCAGCTTGGATCGTCCACCTCAAGAGACCCAGTACTTC CASSLDRPPQETQYF
NA TRBJ2-1 TRBV12-3/TRBV12-4 NA 12 TGTGCCAGCAGACTAGCATCGAATGAGCAGTTCTTC CASRLASNEQFF
many TRBJ2-7 TRBV6-2/TRBV6-3 TRBD2 17 TGTGCCAGCAGTTGGGTTAGCGGGGGCCGACTCTCCTACGAGCAGTACTTC CASSWVSGGRLSYEQYF
few TRBJ1-2 TRBV2 NA 13 TGTGCCAGCAGTGCCGGGGGCAGCTATGGCTACACCTTC CASSAGGSYGYTF
NA TRBJ2-2 TRBV29-1 TRBD2 17 TGCAGCACGTGGACTAGCGGGGGCCCCTCGAACACCGGGGAGCTGTTTTTT CSTWTSGGPSNTGELFF
many TRBJ1-5 TRBV21-1 NA 18 TGTGCCAGCAGCACACAAGACAGGCACACAACTAGCAATCAGCCCCAGCATTTT CASSTQDRHTTSNQPQHF
many TRBJ2-5 TRBV29-1 NA 14 TGCAGCGTTCCAGGGGGAGGACGAGAAGAGACCCAGTACTTC CSVPGGGREETQYF
few TRBJ1-6 TRBV6-6 NA 11 TGTGCCAGCAGTTCCGACAGGCTCCTCCACTTT CASSSDRLLHF
NA TRBJ1-2 TRBV10-3 TRBD1 16 TGTGCCATCAGTGAGTCTGGGACAGGGGGAGTCTATGGCTACACCTTC CAISESGTGGVYGYTF
few TRBJ2-3 TRBV4-2 NA 16 TGTGCCAGCAGCCAAGATGTAGGGTACCCCCCAGATACGCAGTATTTT CASSQDVGYPPDTQYF
many TRBJ2-6 TRBV27 TRBD1 15 TGTGCCAGCCGTTCGGGACAGCCTGGGGCCAACGTCCTGACTTTC CASRSGQPGANVLTF
few TRBJ2-3 TRBV18 NA 16 TGTGCCAGCTCACCACCGGTGCAGGGGAGGACAGATACGCAGTATTTT CASSPPVQGRTDTQYF
NA TRBJ1-5 TRBV27 NA 15 TGTGCCAGCAGTTCTTTTATTTCGGGGGGCAAGCCCCAGCATTTT CASSSFISGGKPQHF
few TRBJ2-7 TRBV6-6 NA 14 TGTGCCAGCAGGCCCCCAGGGGTCGAGAACGAGCAGTACTTC CASRPPGVENEQYF
many TRBJ1-5 TRBV7-8 NA 18 TGTGCCAGCAGCTCCAAGAAGACGGACAGACTTGGCAATCAGCCCCAGCATTTT CASSSKKTDRLGNQPQHF
NA TRBJ2-1 TRBV7-6 TRBD2 16 TGTGCCAGCAGCCTTACCTCTAGCGGGGGGGCGAGTGAGCAGTTCTTC CASSLTSSGGASEQFF
many TRBJ2-2 TRBV7-9 TRBD1 16 TGTGCCAGCAGCTCGCGGACAGGGACTAACACCGGGGAGCTGTTTTTT CASSSRTGTNTGELFF
many TRBJ2-6 TRBV5-1 NA 17 TGCGCCAGCAGCTTGGAGGCGAGTAAGACTGGGGCCAACGTCCTGACTTTC CASSLEASKTGANVLTF
many TRBJ1-2 TRBV6-5 TRBD1 14 TGTGCCAGCAGCCTTCAAACAGGGGGCGATGGCTACACCTTC CASSLQTGGDGYTF
NA TRBJ1-1 TRBV18 NA 12 TGTGCCAGCTCACCAACCCCCTCTTTGAGGGGATTT CASSPTPSLRGF
few TRBJ1-3 TRBV27 NA 15 TGTGCCAGCAGTTACGGGCGGGGGTTCGGAAACACCATATATTTT CASSYGRGFGNTIYF
NA TRBJ2-5 TRBV5-1 NA 14 TGCGCCAGCAAAGAGGGACCATCCCAAGAGACCCAGTACTTC CASKEGPSQETQYF
NA TRBJ2-3 TRBV9 TRBD2 17 TGTGCCAGCAGCGTAGGGGCGGGGGGGCCTAGCGCAGATACGCAGTATTTT CASSVGAGGPSADTQYF